This T cell receptor beta chain was retrieved from a study of blood T cell repertoires in COVID-19 (dated by TCRdb to 2020 to 2022). Study-wide context: Samples covering the acute and convalescent phases of COVID-19 were provided by collaborators in the United States, Italy and Spain. The prospective study material was composed of cDNA or gDNA derived from T cells, B-cell-depleted T cells, or PBMCs. The dataset comprised deeply sampled blood TCRbeta repertoires from subjects exposed to, actively infected with, or recovered from COVID-19. The repertoires were released in a freely available public database meant as a resource for research on the immune response to SARS-CoV-2. The samples were drawn from the first 160 participants of the ongoing ImmuneRACE study and from over 950 subjects provided by 6 global collaborators. A de-identified subject ID, COVID-19 status, age in years and sex were almost always included in the sample metadata. Where HLA class I and class II types were available, the types were taken from metadata supplied by the sample provider, not from assay-based typing. Broader findings and caveats from the paper: Clinical and demographic metadata were provided uncurated, with the amount varying by source and participant.

Remarks on this clone: Its cognate antigen has yet to be identified. Base qualities were left out, and no much larger clone turns up one base away.

In Seattle, one collaborating source enrolled patients while the infection was active and tracked those patients longitudinally over the course of disease. Whole blood was collected in K2EDTA tubes by collaborating institutions according to the institutions' own protocols. For TCRbeta analysis, collaborator samples were shipped as frozen whole blood, as isolated PBMCs, or as DNA extracted from either sample type. TCRbeta CDR3 regions were amplified from genomic DNA using the immunoSEQ Assay, a bias-controlled multiplex PCR. In the source study's methods: Nucleated cell counts per sample were estimated from amplification of reference gene primers within the assay. To quantify the absolute abundance of each unique TCRbeta CDR3 rearrangement, sequence reads were collapsed and filtered. For each sample, productive Simpson clonality was calculated by taking the square root of Simpson's diversity index across productive rearrangements. In TCRdb, the immuneACCESS table is reduced to in-frame sequences with V and J assigned. These tables do not hold every clone; where another copy was compared, an unresolved V gene accounts for under half, and the others remain unexplained. V and J calls and clone size are as listed in that table; D and trimming were resolved from the DNA. This sample has nearly 95,000 clones in its table, and roughly 70% of those were observed once. The top ten constitute 3% to 4.5% of the sample.

What was sequenced was peripheral blood. The sequence derives from a man in his 70s with COVID-19, enrolled during active disease.

For the CDR3, the sequence is CASLAGSENEQFF. The DNA sequence reads TGTGCCAGCTTAGCGGGATCTGAAAATGAGCAGTTCTTC. This chain is built from TRBV7-9 and TRBJ2-1, with 8 bases in between that match TRBD2. Sequences SEHNR (CDR1) and FQNEAQ (CDR2) are obtained from the germline V gene (reference sequence). V lost 8 bases and J lost 7 bases, and the count of bases not matched to a germline gene is 7. The CDR3 has 13 amino acids, counting the end cysteine and phenylalanine. Just the 39-base CDR3 DNA is kept, in frame starting at base 1.